This TCR beta chain was documented in a study of shared clonotypes between healthy human individuals. The study, taken as a whole, reports: As a rule, naive subsets had a larger estimated richness than memory subsets.

Healthy adults negative for HIV, lacking recent acute infections or vaccinations, served as donors. Negatively enriched CD4+ T cells were divided by CD45RA into naive and memory. In germline, CDR1 is SGDLS, CDR2 YYNGEE. V gave up 4 bases and J gave up 4 bases; unmatched junction bases: 12. The CDR3 sequence is 16 residues long. Note on this clone: Its specificity is unknown.

Using immunoSEQ multiplex PCR, the repertoire was profiled, and TCRdb retains in-frame clones only, with some absent. The table records approximately 2,000,000 clones, approximately 90% of them present only once. This rearrangement joins TRBV9 to TRBJ2-7, with 9 bases identical to TRBD2. Sequences were obtained from naive CD4+ T cells from PBMCs. Specified subset: CD45RA+ positively selected. The TCR comes from a young man in good health. Some clones in this sample may be carry-over from other donors' samples. The CDR3 here is CASSSPRGREGYEQYF. The CDR3 nucleotides are TGTGCCAGCAGCTCCCCCCGGGGGCGGGAGGGGTACGAGCAGTACTTC. Using reference TRBV9 and TRBJ2-7 for the parts outside the CDR3, the full variable domain is DSGVTQTPKHLITATGQRVTLRCSPRSGDLSVYWYQQSLDQGLQFLIQYYNGEERAKGNILERFSAQQFPDLHSELNLSSLELGDSALYFCASSSPRGREGYEQYFGPGTRLTVT.